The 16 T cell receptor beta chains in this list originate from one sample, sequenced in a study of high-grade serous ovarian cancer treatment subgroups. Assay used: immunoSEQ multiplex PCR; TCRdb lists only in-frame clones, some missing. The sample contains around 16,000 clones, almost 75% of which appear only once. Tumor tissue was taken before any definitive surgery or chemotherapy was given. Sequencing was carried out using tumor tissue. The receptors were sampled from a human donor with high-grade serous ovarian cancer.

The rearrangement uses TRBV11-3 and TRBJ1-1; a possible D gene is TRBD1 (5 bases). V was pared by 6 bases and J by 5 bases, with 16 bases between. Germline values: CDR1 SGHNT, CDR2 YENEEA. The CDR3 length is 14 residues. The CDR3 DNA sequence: TGTGCCAGCAGTTGGACCAGGGATAGGACTGAAGCTTTCTTT. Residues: CASSWTRDRTEAFF.

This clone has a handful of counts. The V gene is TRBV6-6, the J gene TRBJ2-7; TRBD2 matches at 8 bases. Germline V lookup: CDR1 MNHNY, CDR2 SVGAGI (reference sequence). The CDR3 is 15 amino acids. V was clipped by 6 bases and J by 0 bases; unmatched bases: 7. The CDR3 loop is CASSPGGAYSYEQYF. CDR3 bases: TGTGCCAGCAGCCCCGGGGGGGCATACTCCTACGAGCAGTACTTC.

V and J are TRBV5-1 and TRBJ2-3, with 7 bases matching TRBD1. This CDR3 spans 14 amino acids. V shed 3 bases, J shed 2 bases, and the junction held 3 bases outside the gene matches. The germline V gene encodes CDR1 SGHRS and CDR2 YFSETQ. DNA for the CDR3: TGCGCCAGCAGCTGGGGGACAGCCACAGATACGCAGTATTTT. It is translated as CASSWGTATDTQYF.

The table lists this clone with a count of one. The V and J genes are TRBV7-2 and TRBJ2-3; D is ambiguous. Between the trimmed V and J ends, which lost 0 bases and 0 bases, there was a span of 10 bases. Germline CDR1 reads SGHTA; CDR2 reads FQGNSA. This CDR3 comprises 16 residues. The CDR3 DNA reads TGTGCCAGCAGCTTAGCCCACGGGTCCAGCACAGATACGCAGTATTTT. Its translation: CASSLAHGSSTDTQYF.

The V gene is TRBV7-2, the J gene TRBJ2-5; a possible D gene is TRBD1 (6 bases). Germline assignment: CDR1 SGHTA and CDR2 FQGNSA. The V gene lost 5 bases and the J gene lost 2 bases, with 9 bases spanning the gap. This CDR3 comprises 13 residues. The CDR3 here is CASSPGQQETQYF. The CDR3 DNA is TGTGCCAGCAGCCCAGGACAGCAAGAGACCCAGTACTTC.

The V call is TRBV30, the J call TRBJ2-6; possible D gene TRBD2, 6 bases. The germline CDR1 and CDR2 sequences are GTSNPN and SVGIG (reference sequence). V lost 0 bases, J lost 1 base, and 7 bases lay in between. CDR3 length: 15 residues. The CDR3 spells CAWSVGGSGANVLTF. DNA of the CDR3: TGTGCCTGGAGTGTAGGAGGGTCTGGGGCCAACGTCCTGACTTTC.

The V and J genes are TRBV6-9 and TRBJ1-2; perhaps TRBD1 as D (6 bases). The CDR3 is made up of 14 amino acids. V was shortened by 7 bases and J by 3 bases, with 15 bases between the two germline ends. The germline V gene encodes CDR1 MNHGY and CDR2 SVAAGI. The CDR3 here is CASNPPTGHYGYTF. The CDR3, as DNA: TGTGCCAGCAACCCTCCAACAGGGCACTATGGCTACACCTTC.

The CDR3 nucleotides read TGCGCCAGCAGCCCGGACCCGACTCAAAACACTGAAGCTTTCTTT. Amino acid sequence: CASSPDPTQNTEAFF. The chain couples TRBV5-1 to TRBJ1-1; D ambiguous. This CDR3 comprises 15 residues. Germline loops: CDR1 SGHRS, CDR2 YFSETQ. V lost 4 bases, J lost 2 bases, and 15 bases lay in between.

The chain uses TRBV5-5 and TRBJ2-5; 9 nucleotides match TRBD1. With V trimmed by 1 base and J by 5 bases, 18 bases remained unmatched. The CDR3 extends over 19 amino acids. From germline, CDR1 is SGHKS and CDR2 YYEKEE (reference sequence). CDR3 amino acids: CASSLRVGTGPGRGETQYF. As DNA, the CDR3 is TGTGCCAGCAGCTTGCGGGTCGGGACAGGGCCCGGCCGAGGGGAGACCCAGTACTTC. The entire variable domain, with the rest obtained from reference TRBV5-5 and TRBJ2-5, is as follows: DAGVTQSPTHLIKTRGQQVTLRCSPISGHKSVSWYQQVLGQGPQFIFQYYEKEERGRGNFPDRFSARQFPNYSSELNVNALLLGDSALYLCASSLRVGTGPGRGETQYFGPGTRLLVL.

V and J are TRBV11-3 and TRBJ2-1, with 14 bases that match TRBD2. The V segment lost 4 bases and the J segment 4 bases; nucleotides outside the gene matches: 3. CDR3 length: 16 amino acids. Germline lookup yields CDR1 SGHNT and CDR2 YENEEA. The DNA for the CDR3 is TGTGCCAGCAGCTCCCGACTAGCGGGGGGGTACAATGAGCAGTTCTTC. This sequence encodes CASSSRLAGGYNEQFF.

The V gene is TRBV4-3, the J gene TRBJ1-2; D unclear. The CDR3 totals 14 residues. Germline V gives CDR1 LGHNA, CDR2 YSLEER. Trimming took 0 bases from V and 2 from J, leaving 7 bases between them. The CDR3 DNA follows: TGCGCCAGCAGCCAAGATCGCGGGAACTATGGCTACACCTTC. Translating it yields CASSQDRGNYGYTF.

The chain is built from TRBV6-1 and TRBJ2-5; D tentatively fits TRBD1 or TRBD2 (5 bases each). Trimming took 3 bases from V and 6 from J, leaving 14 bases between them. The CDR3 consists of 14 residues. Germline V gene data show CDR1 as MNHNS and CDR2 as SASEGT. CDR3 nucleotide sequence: TGTGCCAGCAGTGACAGGGAGTTCGCGAAGACCCAGTACTTC. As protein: CASSDREFAKTQYF.

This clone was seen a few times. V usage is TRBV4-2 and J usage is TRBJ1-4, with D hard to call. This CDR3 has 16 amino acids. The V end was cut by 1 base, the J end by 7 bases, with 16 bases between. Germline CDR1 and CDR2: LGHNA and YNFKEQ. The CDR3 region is CASSQASGPRSEKLFF. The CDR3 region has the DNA TGTGCCAGCAGCCAAGCCTCTGGACCGAGGAGTGAAAAACTGTTTTTT.

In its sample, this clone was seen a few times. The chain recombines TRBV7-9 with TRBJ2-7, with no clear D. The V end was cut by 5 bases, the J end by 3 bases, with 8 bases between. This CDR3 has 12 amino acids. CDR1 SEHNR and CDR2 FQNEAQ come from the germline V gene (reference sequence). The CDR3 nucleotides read TGTGCCAGCAGCCCCGAATTCTACGAGCAGTACTTC. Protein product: CASSPEFYEQYF.

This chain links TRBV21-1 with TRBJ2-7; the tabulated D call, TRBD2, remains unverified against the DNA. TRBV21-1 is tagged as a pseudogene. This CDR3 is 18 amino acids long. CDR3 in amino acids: CASTQPCARPSGRYEQYF. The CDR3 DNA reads TGTGCCAGCACCCAACCTTGCGCGCGGCCTAGCGGGCGTTACGAGCAGTACTTC.

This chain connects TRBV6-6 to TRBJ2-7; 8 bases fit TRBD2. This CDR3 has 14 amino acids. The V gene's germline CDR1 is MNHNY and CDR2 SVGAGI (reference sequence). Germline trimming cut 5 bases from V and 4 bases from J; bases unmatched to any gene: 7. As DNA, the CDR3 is TGTGCCAGCAGTCCCGGGGGGGCGATATACGAGCAGTACTTC. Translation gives CASSPGGAIYEQYF.